This record looks at one T cell receptor beta chain sequence and its context. The data were taken from a study of control samples from healthy donors and cancer patients. The CDR3 loop spans 15 amino acids. J was trimmed by 7 bases and V by 6 bases; bases with no gene match: 10. The germline V gene has CDR1 MNHEY and CDR2 SVGAGI. Clones were read by immunoSEQ multiplex PCR, and TCRdb kept only the in-frame ones, dropping some. The sample yields 200,000 or so clones, about nine tenths seen once. The chain links TRBV6-5 to TRBJ2-1, with 9 nucleotides matching TRBD1. This clonotype originated in a man younger than 40 in good health. Input material: blood. CDR3 in amino acids: CASRTGTGSQNEQFF. The CDR3, as DNA: TGTGCCAGCAGGACGGGGACAGGGTCACAGAATGAGCAGTTCTTC.